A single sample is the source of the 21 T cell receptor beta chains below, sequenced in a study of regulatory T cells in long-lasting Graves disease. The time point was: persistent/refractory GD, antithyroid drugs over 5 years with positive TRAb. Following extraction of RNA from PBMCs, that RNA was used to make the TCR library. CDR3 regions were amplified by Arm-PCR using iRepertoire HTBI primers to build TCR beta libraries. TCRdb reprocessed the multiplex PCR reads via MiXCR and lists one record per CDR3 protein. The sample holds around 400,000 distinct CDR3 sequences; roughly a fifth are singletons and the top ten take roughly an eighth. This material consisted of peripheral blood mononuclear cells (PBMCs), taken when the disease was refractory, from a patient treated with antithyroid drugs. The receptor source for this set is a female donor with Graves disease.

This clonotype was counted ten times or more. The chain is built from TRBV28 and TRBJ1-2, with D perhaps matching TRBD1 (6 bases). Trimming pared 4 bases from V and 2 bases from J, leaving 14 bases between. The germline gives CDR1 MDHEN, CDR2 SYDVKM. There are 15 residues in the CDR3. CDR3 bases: TGTGCCAGCAGTTCCCCGGACAGTGCCAACTATGGCTACACCTTC. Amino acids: CASSSPDSANYGYTF.

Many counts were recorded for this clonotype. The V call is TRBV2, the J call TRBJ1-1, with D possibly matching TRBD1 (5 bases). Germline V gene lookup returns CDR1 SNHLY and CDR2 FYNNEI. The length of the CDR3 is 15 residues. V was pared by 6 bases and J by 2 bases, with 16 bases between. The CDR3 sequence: CASRSDSRGNTEAFF. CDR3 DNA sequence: TGTGCCAGCAGGTCGGACTCAAGGGGAAACACTGAAGCTTTCTTT. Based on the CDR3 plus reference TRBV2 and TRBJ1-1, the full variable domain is EPEVTQTPSHQVTQMGQEVILRCVPISNHLYFYWYRQILGQKVEFLVSFYNNEISEKSEIFDDQFSVERPDGSNFTLKIRSTKLEDSAMYFCASRSDSRGNTEAFFGQGTRLTVV.

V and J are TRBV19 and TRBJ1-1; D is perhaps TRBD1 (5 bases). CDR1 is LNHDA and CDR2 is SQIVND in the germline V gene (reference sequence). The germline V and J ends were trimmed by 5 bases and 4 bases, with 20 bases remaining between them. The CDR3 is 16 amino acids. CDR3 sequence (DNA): TGTGCCAGTAGTCCGACTCGAATCAGGGATTCCACTGAAGCTTTCTTT. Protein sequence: CASSPTRIRDSTEAFF.

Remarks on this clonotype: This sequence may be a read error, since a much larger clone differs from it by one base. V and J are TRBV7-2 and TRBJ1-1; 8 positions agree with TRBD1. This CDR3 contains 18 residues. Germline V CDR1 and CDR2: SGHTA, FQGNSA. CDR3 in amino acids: CASNLVAQGVLRNTEAFF. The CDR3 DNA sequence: TGTGCCAGCAACTTAGTAGCACAGGGGGTTTTAAGGAACACTGAAGCTTTCTTT.

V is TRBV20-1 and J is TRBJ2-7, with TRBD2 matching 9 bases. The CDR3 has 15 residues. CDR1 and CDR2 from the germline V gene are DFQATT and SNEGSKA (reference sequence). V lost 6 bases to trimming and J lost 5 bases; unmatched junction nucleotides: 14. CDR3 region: CSAVGASGAADEQYF. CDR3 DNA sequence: TGCAGTGCGGTGGGGGCTAGCGGGGCTGCTGACGAGCAGTACTTC.

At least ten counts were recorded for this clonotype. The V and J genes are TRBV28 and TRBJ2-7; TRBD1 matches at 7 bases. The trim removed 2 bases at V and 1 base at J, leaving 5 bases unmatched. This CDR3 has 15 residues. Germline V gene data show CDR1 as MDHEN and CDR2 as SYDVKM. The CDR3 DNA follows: TGTGCCAGCAGTTTAAAGGGGGCGCTTTCCTACGAGCAGTACTTC. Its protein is CASSLKGALSYEQYF. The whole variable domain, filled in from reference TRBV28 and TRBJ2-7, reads DVKVTQSSRYLVKRTGEKVFLECVQDMDHENMFWYRQDPGLGLRLIYFSYDVKMKEKGDIPEGYSVSREKKERFSLILESASTNQTSMYLCASSLKGALSYEQYFGPGTRLTVT.

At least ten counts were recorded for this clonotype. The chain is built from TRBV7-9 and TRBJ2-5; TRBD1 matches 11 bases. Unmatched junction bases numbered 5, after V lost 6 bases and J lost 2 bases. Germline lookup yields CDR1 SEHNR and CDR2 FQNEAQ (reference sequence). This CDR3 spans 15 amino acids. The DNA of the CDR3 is TGTGCCAGCAGTTCGGGACAGGGGGTACAAGAGACCCAGTACTTC. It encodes CASSSGQGVQETQYF. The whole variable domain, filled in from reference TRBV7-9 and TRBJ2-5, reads DTGVSQNPRHKITKRGQNVTFRCDPISEHNRLYWYRQTLGQGPEFLTYFQNEAQLEKSRLLSDRFSAERPKGSFSTLEIQRTEQGDSAMYLCASSSGQGVQETQYFGPGTRLLVL.

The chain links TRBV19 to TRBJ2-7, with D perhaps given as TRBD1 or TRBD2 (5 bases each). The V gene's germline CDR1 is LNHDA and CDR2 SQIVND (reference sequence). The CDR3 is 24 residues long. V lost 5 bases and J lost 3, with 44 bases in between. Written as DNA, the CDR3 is TGTGCCAGTAGTCCCCGCGGAACCGAGAAAACGTGGGGAAGAGTCCACACGGGGCTCTACGAGCAGTACTTC. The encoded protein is CASSPRGTEKTWGRVHTGLYEQYF.

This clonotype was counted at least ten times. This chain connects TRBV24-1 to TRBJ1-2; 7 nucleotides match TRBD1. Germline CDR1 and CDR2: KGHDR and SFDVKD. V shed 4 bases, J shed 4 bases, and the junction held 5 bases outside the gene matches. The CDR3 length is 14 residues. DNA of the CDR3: TGTGCCACCAGTGACCGAGGACAGGCCTATGGCTACACCTTC. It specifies CATSDRGQAYGYTF.

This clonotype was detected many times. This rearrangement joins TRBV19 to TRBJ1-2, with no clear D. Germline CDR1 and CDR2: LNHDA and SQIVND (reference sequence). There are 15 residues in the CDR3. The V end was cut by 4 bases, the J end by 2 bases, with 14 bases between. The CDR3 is CASSTGRSPNYGYTF. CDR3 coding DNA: TGTGCCAGTAGTACGGGCCGATCCCCAAACTATGGCTACACCTTC.

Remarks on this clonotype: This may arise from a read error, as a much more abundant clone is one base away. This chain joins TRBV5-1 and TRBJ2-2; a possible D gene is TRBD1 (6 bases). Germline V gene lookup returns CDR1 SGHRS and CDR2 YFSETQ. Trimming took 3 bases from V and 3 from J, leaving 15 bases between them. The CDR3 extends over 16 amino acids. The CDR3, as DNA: TGCGCCAGCAGCTCCCAGGGACAAATGGACACCGGGGAGCTGTTTTTT. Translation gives CASSSQGQMDTGELFF.

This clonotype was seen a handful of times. The CDR3 nucleotides are TGTGCCAGCAGCTCTGAAAGGACCCGGTATGAAAAACTGTTTTTT. Residues: CASSSERTRYEKLFF. The chain combines TRBV2 with TRBJ1-4; D remains ambiguous. CDR3 length equals 15 residues. CDR1 and CDR2 from the germline V gene are SNHLY and FYNNEI. Trimming removed 6 bases from V and 6 bases from J, with 17 bases in between.

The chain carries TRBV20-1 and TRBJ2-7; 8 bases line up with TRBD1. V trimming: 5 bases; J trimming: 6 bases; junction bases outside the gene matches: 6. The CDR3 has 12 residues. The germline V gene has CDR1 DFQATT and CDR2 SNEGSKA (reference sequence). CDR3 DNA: TGCAGTGCTCCCGGACAGGGCTCCGAGCAGTACTTC. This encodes CSAPGQGSEQYF.

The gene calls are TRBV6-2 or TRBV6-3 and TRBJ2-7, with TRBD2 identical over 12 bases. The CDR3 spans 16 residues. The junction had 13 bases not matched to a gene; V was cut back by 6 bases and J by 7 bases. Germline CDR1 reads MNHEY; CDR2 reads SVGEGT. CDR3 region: CASSILAGGSFGEQYF. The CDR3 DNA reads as TGTGCCAGCAGCATACTAGCGGGAGGAAGTTTTGGGGAGCAGTACTTC.

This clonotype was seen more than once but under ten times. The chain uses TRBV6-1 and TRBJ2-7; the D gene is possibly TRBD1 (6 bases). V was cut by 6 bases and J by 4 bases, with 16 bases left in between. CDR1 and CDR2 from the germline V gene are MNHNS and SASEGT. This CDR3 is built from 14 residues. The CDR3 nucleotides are TGTGCCAGCAGAAAAGACAGGACGATTTACGAGCAGTACTTC. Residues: CASRKDRTIYEQYF.

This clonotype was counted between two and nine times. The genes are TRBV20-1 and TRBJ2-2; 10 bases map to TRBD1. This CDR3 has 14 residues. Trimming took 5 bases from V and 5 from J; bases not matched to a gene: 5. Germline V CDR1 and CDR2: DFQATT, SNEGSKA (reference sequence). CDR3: CSAHDRGLTGELFF. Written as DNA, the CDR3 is TGCAGTGCTCACGACAGGGGGCTTACCGGGGAGCTGTTTTTT.

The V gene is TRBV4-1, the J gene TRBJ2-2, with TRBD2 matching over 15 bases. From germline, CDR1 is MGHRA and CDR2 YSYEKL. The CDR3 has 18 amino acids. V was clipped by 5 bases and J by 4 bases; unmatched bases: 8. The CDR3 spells CASSNGLAGGPVTGELFF. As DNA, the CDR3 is TGCGCCAGCAGCAACGGACTAGCGGGAGGGCCGGTCACCGGGGAGCTGTTTTTT.

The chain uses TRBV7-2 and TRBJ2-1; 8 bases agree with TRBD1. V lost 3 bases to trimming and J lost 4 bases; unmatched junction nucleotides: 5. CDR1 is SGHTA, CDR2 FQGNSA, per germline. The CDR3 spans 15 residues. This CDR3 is CASSLRTGWYNEQFF. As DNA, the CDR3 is TGTGCCAGCAGCTTGCGGACAGGGTGGTACAATGAGCAGTTCTTC.

In DNA form, the CDR3 reads TGTGCCAGCAGCGACAGGGTGCTTCAGCCCCAGCATTTT. This sequence encodes CASSDRVLQPQHF. The gene calls are TRBV7-9 and TRBJ1-5; 7 nucleotides agree with TRBD1. Germline assignment: CDR1 SEHNR and CDR2 FQNEAQ (reference sequence). This CDR3 has 13 residues. V dropped 5 bases and J dropped 6; count of bases not matched to a gene: 4.

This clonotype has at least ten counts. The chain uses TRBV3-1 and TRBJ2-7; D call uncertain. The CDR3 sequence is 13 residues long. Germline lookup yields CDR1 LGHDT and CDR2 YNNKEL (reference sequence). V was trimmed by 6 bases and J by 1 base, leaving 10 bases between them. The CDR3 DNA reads TGTGCCAGCAGTCCTGATCATTCCTACGAGCAGTACTTC. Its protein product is CASSPDHSYEQYF.

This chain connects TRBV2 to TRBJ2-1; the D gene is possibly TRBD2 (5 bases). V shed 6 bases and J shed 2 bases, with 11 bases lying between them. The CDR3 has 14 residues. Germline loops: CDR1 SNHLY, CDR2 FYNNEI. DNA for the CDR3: TGTGCCAGCAGCAAAAGCGGACCCTACAATGAGCAGTTCTTC. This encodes CASSKSGPYNEQFF.